Below, one T cell receptor (beta chain) is given with its context. This specimen comes from a study of blood T cell repertoires in COVID-19. Overall study: Sites across the United States, Italy and Spain contributed samples from acute and convalescent COVID-19. Sources were T cells, B-cell-depleted T cells, or PBMCs; the material itself was cDNA or gDNA.

Original processing methods: Counts of nucleated cells, estimated from reference gene primer amplification, were obtained. Method: immunoSEQ multiplex PCR; TCRdb's copy keeps in-frame clones and lacks some. D and trimming were read from the DNA, whereas the V and J calls and clone size are those reported in that table. The table shows 95,000 to 120,000 clones, with approximately 85% occurring only once. This receptor was obtained from a man aged 40-49 years with acute or convalescent COVID-19. Sequencing used peripheral blood.

The CDR3 nucleotides are TGTGCCTGCGGAATGGGCTATGGCTACACCTTC. This encodes CACGMGYGYTF. The rearrangement links TRBV10-3 to TRBJ1-2, with D uncertain. The CDR3 extends over 11 amino acids. Trimming cost V 11 bases and J 4 bases, with 11 bases left between them. Per the germline V gene, CDR1 is ENHRY and CDR2 is SYGVKD.